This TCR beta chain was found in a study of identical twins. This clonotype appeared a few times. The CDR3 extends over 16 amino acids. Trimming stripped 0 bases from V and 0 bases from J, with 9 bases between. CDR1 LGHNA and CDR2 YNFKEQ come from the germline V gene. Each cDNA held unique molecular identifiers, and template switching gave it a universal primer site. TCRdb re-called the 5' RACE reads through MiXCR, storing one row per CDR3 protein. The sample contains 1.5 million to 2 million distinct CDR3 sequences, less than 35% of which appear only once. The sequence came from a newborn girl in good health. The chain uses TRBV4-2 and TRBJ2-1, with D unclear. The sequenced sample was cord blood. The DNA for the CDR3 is TGTGCCAGCAGCCAAGACCCCAGGAGCTCCTACAATGAGCAGTTCTTC. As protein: CASSQDPRSSYNEQFF.